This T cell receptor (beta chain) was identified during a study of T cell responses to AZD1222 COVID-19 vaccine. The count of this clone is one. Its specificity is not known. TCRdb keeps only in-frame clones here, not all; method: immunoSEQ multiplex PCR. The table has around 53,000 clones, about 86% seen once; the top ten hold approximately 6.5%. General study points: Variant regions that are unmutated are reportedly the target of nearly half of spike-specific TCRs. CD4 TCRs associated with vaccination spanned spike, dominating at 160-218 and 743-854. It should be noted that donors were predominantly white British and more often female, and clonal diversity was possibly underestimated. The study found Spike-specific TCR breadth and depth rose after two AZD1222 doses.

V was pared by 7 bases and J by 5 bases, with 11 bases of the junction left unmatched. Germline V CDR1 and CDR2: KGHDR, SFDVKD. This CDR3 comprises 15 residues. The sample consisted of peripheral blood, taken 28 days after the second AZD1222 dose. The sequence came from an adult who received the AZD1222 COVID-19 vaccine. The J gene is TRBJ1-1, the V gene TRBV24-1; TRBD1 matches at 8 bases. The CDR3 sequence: CATRPGGAGSTEAFF. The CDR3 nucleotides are TGTGCCACCAGACCAGGGGGCGCAGGTTCGACTGAAGCTTTCTTT.